This T cell receptor beta chain comes out of a study of T cell responses to AZD1222 COVID-19 vaccine. This CDR3 has 12 residues. V was pared by 11 bases and J by 1 base, with 11 bases between. Per the germline V gene, CDR1 is MNHEY and CDR2 is SMNVEV (reference sequence). Findings and caveats of the study: The donor cohort was predominantly white British with a female majority, and clonal diversity may have been underestimated. It was only after the peak T cell response that any repertoires were sampled.

In the case of this clone: Antigen unknown.

Produced via immunoSEQ multiplex PCR; TCRdb's table is partial and in-frame only. The table shows 180,000 or so clones, with approximately 90% occurring only once. This TCR was recovered from an adult in good health. Sequences were derived from peripheral blood, sampled on day 0 of AZD1222 vaccination. The J gene is TRBJ1-1, the V gene TRBV27; D not resolved. This chain's CDR3 is CAAGLENTEAFF. CDR3 nucleotides: TGTGCCGCCGGTCTGGAGAACACTGAAGCTTTCTTT.